These 32 T cell receptor beta chains were sequenced from one sample in a study of blood T cell repertoires in COVID-19. Sequencing was performed with immunoSEQ multiplex PCR; in TCRdb, only in-frame clones are kept and a portion is missing. The table shows 300,000 to 400,000 clones, with around 87% occurring only once. Source material: peripheral blood. All receptors come from a woman in her forties or fifties who had recovered from COVID-19.

The chain joins TRBV5-8 to TRBJ2-3, with D hard to call. The CDR3 loop spans 15 amino acids. V was clipped by 1 base and J by 3 bases, with 12 bases between them. Germline V CDR1 and CDR2: SGHTS, YDEGEE. DNA for the CDR3: TGTGCCAGCAGCTTGAGCCGAGGTCTGACAGATACGCAGTATTTT. As protein: CASSLSRGLTDTQYF.

The DNA of the CDR3 is TGTGCCAGCAGCCGCCGACAGGGAGAGGGCTACACCTTC. Translating it yields CASSRRQGEGYTF. This sequence joins TRBV3-1 (or the pseudogene TRBV3-2) and TRBJ1-2; 7 nucleotides agree with TRBD1. CDR3 size: 13 residues. V gave up 4 bases and J gave up 8 bases; unmatched junction bases: 7. CDR1 is LGHDT and CDR2 is YNNKEL in the germline V gene (reference sequence).

The chain carries TRBV11-3 and TRBJ2-1, with 7 bases identical to TRBD2. This CDR3 is 16 amino acids long. J was trimmed by 0 bases and V by 4 bases; bases with no gene match: 6. The germline V gene encodes CDR1 SGHNT and CDR2 YENEEA. CDR3 sequence reads: CASSSASGSSYNEQFF. The DNA of the CDR3 is TGTGCCAGCAGCTCCGCTAGCGGTAGCTCCTACAATGAGCAGTTCTTC.

The chain joins TRBV5-1 to TRBJ2-7; 10 bases map to TRBD1. V was clipped by 4 bases and J by 5 bases; unmatched bases: 6. CDR1 is SGHRS, CDR2 YFSETQ, per germline. The CDR3 covers 14 residues. The CDR3 spells CASSPGTGVDEQYF. CDR3 coding DNA: TGCGCCAGCAGCCCGGGGACAGGGGTAGACGAGCAGTACTTC.

The rearrangement links TRBV28 to TRBJ2-7; TRBD1 matches 12 bases. The junction had 21 bases not matched to a gene; V was cut back by 8 bases and J by 4 bases. Germline loops: CDR1 MDHEN, CDR2 SYDVKM. The CDR3 consists of 19 residues. The CDR3 here is CASRSRPGGGTGGYYEQYF. The CDR3 DNA is TGTGCCAGCCGCTCGCGCCCGGGAGGGGGGACAGGGGGCTATTACGAGCAGTACTTC.

In its sample, this clone was seen once. The CDR3 region is CSVRSGQDQPQHF. The CDR3 DNA reads TGCAGCGTACGGTCGGGACAGGATCAGCCCCAGCATTTT. J is TRBJ1-5 and V is TRBV29-1; 8 bases map to TRBD1. The trim removed 6 bases at V and 5 bases at J, leaving 6 bases unmatched. This CDR3 comprises 13 residues. Germline V gives CDR1 SQVTM, CDR2 ANQGSEA.

This clone showed up just once. V gene TRBV28 combines with J gene TRBJ2-1, with a possible D match to TRBD2 (6 bases). V dropped 6 bases and J dropped 6 bases, with 12 bases sitting between them. In germline, CDR1 is MDHEN, CDR2 SYDVKM. This CDR3 region has 13 residues. This CDR3 reads CASREGGSNEQFF. The DNA for the CDR3 is TGTGCCAGCAGGGAGGGAGGCTCCAATGAGCAGTTCTTC.

The rearrangement uses TRBV7-6 and TRBJ2-7; weak D call: TRBD1 (6 bases). This CDR3 spans 15 amino acids. In germline, CDR1 is SGHVS, CDR2 FNYEAQ. The V and J ends lost 5 bases and 2 bases respectively, with 16 bases between them. This CDR3 reads CASSLGAGSAYEQYF. The DNA of the CDR3 is TGTGCCAGCAGCCTGGGGGCAGGGTCAGCCTACGAGCAGTACTTC.

This clone came up once. The gene calls are TRBV6-5 and TRBJ2-7, with D unresolved. Per germline, CDR1 MNHEY and CDR2 SVGAGI. The length of the CDR3 is 13 residues. V was clipped by 2 bases and J by 6 bases, with 11 bases between them. CDR3: CASSYGPGLEQYF. CDR3 nucleotide sequence: TGTGCCAGCAGTTACGGTCCGGGTCTCGAGCAGTACTTC.

This sequence joins TRBV10-3 and TRBJ2-1, with TRBD2 as a possible D gene (5 bases). Germline V gene lookup returns CDR1 ENHRY and CDR2 SYGVKD. The V and J ends lost 8 bases and 4 bases respectively, with 18 bases between them. This CDR3 contains 15 residues. The DNA of the CDR3 is TGTGCCATCTCAGAGGAGGCTGCGGTTTACAATGAGCAGTTCTTC. Amino acids: CAISEEAAVYNEQFF.

The V and J genes are TRBV28 and TRBJ2-3; possibly TRBD1 for D (5 bases). Trimming cost V 5 bases and J 1 base, with 7 bases left between them. This CDR3 comprises 13 residues. Germline loops: CDR1 MDHEN, CDR2 SYDVKM. The CDR3 bases are TGTGCCAGCAGTCCGACAGGCACAGATACGCAGTATTTT. Protein sequence: CASSPTGTDTQYF.

This chain connects TRBV6-2 or TRBV6-3 to TRBJ1-2; no reliable D call. This CDR3 is 12 amino acids long. The ends were cut back, 2 bases at V and 5 bases at J, with 6 bases in the middle. Germline CDR1 and CDR2: MNHEY and SVGEGT. In DNA form, the CDR3 reads TGTGCCAGCAGTTACCCCGGGTATGGCTACACCTTC. Protein product: CASSYPGYGYTF.

The V gene is TRBV19, the J gene TRBJ2-3; 7 bases are a match to TRBD1. The CDR3 spans 15 residues. With 5 bases clipped from V and 5 bases from J, the junction kept 10 bases outside the gene matches. Germline loops: CDR1 LNHDA, CDR2 SQIVND (reference sequence). Here the CDR3 reads CASSPTGVVVDTQYF. CDR3 DNA: TGTGCCAGTAGTCCAACAGGGGTCGTGGTAGATACGCAGTATTTT.

In its sample, this clone was seen once. The chain recombines TRBV5-1 with TRBJ2-5; maybe TRBD2 (7 bases). The CDR3 extends over 14 amino acids. CDR1 and CDR2 (germline): SGHRS, YFSETQ. V was shortened by 3 bases and J by 4 bases, with 13 bases between the two germline ends. The CDR3 coding sequence is TGCGCCAGCAGCTGGGCGGGGGCGGCAGAGACCCAGTACTTC. Amino acids: CASSWAGAAETQYF.

The chain links TRBV18 to TRBJ2-3; 10 bases are shared with TRBD2. V trimming: 8 bases; J trimming: 4 bases; junction bases outside the gene matches: 9. Germline CDR1 reads KGHSH; CDR2 reads LQKENI. The CDR3 length is 15 residues. The CDR3 DNA reads TGTGCCAGCGCCGAACTAGCGGGGTTTGCAGATACGCAGTATTTT. Translation gives CASAELAGFADTQYF. The variable domain in full, completed from reference TRBV18 and TRBJ2-3, reads NAGVMQNPRHLVRRRGQEARLRCSPMKGHSHVYWYRQLPEEGLKFMVYLQKENIIDESGMPKERFSAEFPKEGPSILRIQQVVRGDSAAYFCASAELAGFADTQYFGPGTRLTVL.

The CDR3 DNA follows: TGTGCCATCAGTCGGGACAGGGGGGGGGAGACCCAGTACTTC. This translates into CAISRDRGGETQYF. The chain has TRBV10-3 and TRBJ2-5; TRBD1 agrees at 11 bases. The trim removed 5 bases at V and 5 bases at J, leaving 4 bases unmatched. CDR3 length: 14 residues. Germline CDR1 reads ENHRY; CDR2 reads SYGVKD.

A few counts support this clone. V and J are TRBV7-9 and TRBJ1-3, with 7 bases that match TRBD1. CDR1 and CDR2 (germline): SEHNR, FQNEAQ (reference sequence). There are 16 residues in the CDR3. J lost 4 bases, V lost 5 bases, and 11 bases had no gene match. CDR3 in DNA: TGTGCCAGCAGCCAATACAGGGGCGCATCAGGAAACACCATATATTTT. Protein product: CASSQYRGASGNTIYF.

The V call is TRBV18, the J call TRBJ2-1, with a possible D match to TRBD1 (5 bases). Trimming pared 3 bases from V and 0 bases from J, leaving 9 bases between. Germline V gene data show CDR1 as KGHSH and CDR2 as LQKENI. This CDR3 spans 15 amino acids. The CDR3 loop is CASSPVDSSYNEQFF. CDR3 nucleotide sequence: TGTGCCAGCTCACCCGTCGACAGCTCCTACAATGAGCAGTTCTTC.

This clone has only a few counts. This chain connects TRBV2 to TRBJ2-5; D call uncertain. V was trimmed by 6 bases and J by 7 bases, leaving 9 bases between them. The germline CDR1 and CDR2 sequences are SNHLY and FYNNEI. CDR3 size: 11 residues. CDR3 DNA: TGTGCCAGCAGGAACTACGGGACCCAGTACTTC. Translated: CASRNYGTQYF.

This chain uses TRBV25-1 with TRBJ2-3; 11 nucleotides match TRBD2. The V gene's germline CDR1 is MGHDK and CDR2 SYGVNS. The V segment lost 1 base and the J segment 2 bases; nucleotides outside the gene matches: 5. This CDR3 spans 17 amino acids. CDR3 nucleotides: TGTGCCAGCAGTGAATTCCGACTAGCGGGAAACACAGATACGCAGTATTTT. Translating gives CASSEFRLAGNTDTQYF.

The chain joins TRBV28 to TRBJ2-1, with 9 bases matching TRBD2. Germline V gene sequence: CDR1 MDHEN, CDR2 SYDVKM. This CDR3 comprises 14 residues. V trimming: 3 bases; J trimming: 10 bases; junction bases outside the gene matches: 7. The CDR3 DNA sequence: TGTGCCAGCAGTTTTACTAGCGGGTGGAGGGAGCAGTTCTTC. Translated: CASSFTSGWREQFF. The variable domain in full, with the rest retrieved from reference TRBV28 and TRBJ2-1, is DVKVTQSSRYLVKRTGEKVFLECVQDMDHENMFWYRQDPGLGLRLIYFSYDVKMKEKGDIPEGYSVSREKKERFSLILESASTNQTSMYLCASSFTSGWREQFFGPGTRLTVL.

J is TRBJ2-7 and V is TRBV30; 9 bases are shared with TRBD1. Germline CDR1 is GTSNPN and CDR2 is SVGIG (reference sequence). V dropped 4 bases and J dropped 5; count of bases not matched to a gene: 18. The CDR3 extends over 17 amino acids. In DNA, the CDR3 is TGTGCCTGGATGGACGGGACAGGGTCCAGACCGAGCGACGAGCAGTACTTC. This translates into CAWMDGTGSRPSDEQYF.

The chain employs TRBV6-4 and TRBJ1-5; possibly TRBD1 for D (6 bases). This CDR3 spans 15 amino acids. The germline gives CDR1 MRHNA, CDR2 SNTAGT. Deletions cut 5 bases from V and 4 bases from J, with 15 bases between. The CDR3 coding sequence is TGTGCCAGCAGTCAGGACAGCCCCTTTAATCAGCCCCAGCATTTT. Its protein is CASSQDSPFNQPQHF.

This chain joins TRBV7-8 and TRBJ2-5; 8 bases are a match to TRBD2. V gave up 3 bases and J gave up 5 bases; unmatched junction bases: 5. Per germline, CDR1 SGHVS and CDR2 FQNEAQ. CDR3 length: 14 residues. CDR3 sequence reads: CASSFAGGGETQYF. The DNA for the CDR3 is TGTGCCAGCAGCTTTGCGGGAGGAGGGGAGACCCAGTACTTC.

J is TRBJ2-1 and V is TRBV3-1 (or the pseudogene TRBV3-2); 9 nucleotides match TRBD2. V dropped 1 base and J dropped 7; count of bases not matched to a gene: 8. The CDR3 totals 16 residues. Germline lookup yields CDR1 LGHDT and CDR2 YNNKEL (reference sequence). This CDR3 is CASSQAPGLAFNEQFF. CDR3 nucleotide sequence: TGTGCCAGCAGCCAAGCTCCGGGACTAGCTTTTAATGAGCAGTTCTTC.

The rearrangement links TRBV5-6 to TRBJ2-7, with 8 nucleotides matching TRBD1. The germline V gene encodes CDR1 SGHDT and CDR2 YYEEEE. With V trimmed by 0 bases and J by 3 bases, 8 bases remained unmatched. CDR3 length: 16 residues. The CDR3 reads CASSLGAGGALYEQYF. The CDR3, as DNA: TGTGCCAGCAGCTTGGGTGCAGGGGGCGCTCTCTACGAGCAGTACTTC.

The rearrangement joins TRBV9 to TRBJ1-6; weak D call: TRBD1 (5 bases). This CDR3 spans 15 amino acids. Trimming took 0 bases from V and 6 from J, leaving 10 bases between them. Germline loops: CDR1 SGDLS, CDR2 YYNGEE. CDR3 in DNA: TGTGCCAGCAGCGTAGCAGGAGGGACTAATTCACCCCTCCACTTT. Residues: CASSVAGGTNSPLHF.

The chain recombines TRBV10-1 with TRBJ2-3, with D maybe TRBD2 (6 bases). CDR3 length equals 17 residues. Trimming took 2 bases from V and 0 from J, leaving 15 bases between them. Germline V CDR1 and CDR2: WNHNN, SYGVQD (reference sequence). The CDR3 here is CASSEGGTAVSTDTQYF. CDR3 coding DNA: TGCGCCAGCAGTGAGGGGGGGACCGCGGTAAGCACAGATACGCAGTATTTT.

As to this clone: The same CDR3 also results from other DNA sequences found in this sample. The chain uses TRBV7-2 and TRBJ2-7, with 12 bases aligning to TRBD2. The CDR3 length is 15 residues. The V gene's germline CDR1 is SGHTA and CDR2 FQGNSA. V shed 5 bases and J 2 bases; nucleotides not matched to a gene: 4. The chain's CDR3 is CASSPRTSGTYEQYF. For the CDR3, the DNA is TGTGCCAGCAGCCCACGGACTAGCGGGACCTACGAGCAGTACTTC.

The chain combines TRBV5-1 with TRBJ2-3; 7 nucleotides align to TRBD2. The CDR3 has 14 residues. Germline trimming cut 0 bases from V and 6 bases from J; bases unmatched to any gene: 4. Germline V gene sequence: CDR1 SGHRS, CDR2 YFSETQ. CDR3 region: CASSLDGAGDTQYF. CDR3 nucleotides: TGCGCCAGCAGCTTGGATGGAGCGGGGGATACGCAGTATTTT. The complete variable domain, with remaining parts taken from reference TRBV5-1 and TRBJ2-3, reads KAGVTQTPRYLIKTRGQQVTLSCSPISGHRSVSWYQQTPGQGLQFLFEYFSETQRNKGNFPGRFSGRQFSNSRSEMNVSTLELGDSALYLCASSLDGAGDTQYFGPGTRLTVL.

The CDR3 DNA reads TGTGCCAGCAGCCCTAACTCCGAGAGCTGGTACTTC. It is translated as CASSPNSESWYF. The rearrangement links TRBV7-8 to TRBJ2-4, with D unresolved. The CDR3 spans 12 residues. V lost 5 bases, J lost 15 bases, and 17 bases lay in between. Germline CDR1 is SGHVS and CDR2 is FQNEAQ. Filled out from reference TRBV7-8 and TRBJ2-4, the complete variable domain reads GAGVSQSPRYKVAKRGQDVALRCDPISGHVSLFWYQQALGQGPEFLTYFQNEAQLDKSGLPSDRFFAERPEGSVSTLKIQRTQQEDSAVYLCASSPNSESWYFGAGTRLSVL.

This sequence joins TRBV9 and TRBJ2-1; 9 positions match TRBD1. V was clipped by 3 bases and J by 4 bases; unmatched bases: 5. CDR1 and CDR2 from the germline V gene are SGDLS and YYNGEE. The CDR3 length is 15 residues. Here the CDR3 reads CASSEQGALYNEQFF. CDR3 coding DNA: TGTGCCAGCAGCGAACAGGGGGCACTTTACAATGAGCAGTTCTTC.